This TCR beta chain derives from a study of T cell responses to AZD1222 COVID-19 vaccine. TCRdb keeps only in-frame clones here, not all; method: immunoSEQ multiplex PCR. The sample consists of some 190,000 clones, approximately 90% of them appearing once. Germline CDR1 SEHNR, CDR2 FQNEAQ (reference sequence). V dropped 4 bases and J dropped 8; count of bases not matched to a gene: 16. CDR3 length equals 17 residues. Details on this clone: Antigen: not known.

Findings of the study overall: Reportedly, nearly half of unique spike TCRs recognized epitopes outside B.1.351/B.1.1.7 mutations. Baseline testing showed seropositivity in only a handful of AZD1222 recipients.

The source of this sequence is an adult who received the AZD1222 COVID-19 vaccine. V gene TRBV7-9 combines with J gene TRBJ2-1, with 8 bases identical to TRBD2. The source material was peripheral blood, sampled 28 days after the second AZD1222 dose. CDR3 DNA: TGTGCCAGCAGCTCGACCCTAGCGGGCCAGCACCTCGATGAGCAGTTCTTC. Its translation is CASSSTLAGQHLDEQFF.